This paragraph reports one T cell receptor beta chain. These data are taken from a study of shared clonotypes between healthy human individuals. Germline trimming cut 1 base from V and 0 bases from J; bases unmatched to any gene: 4. The CDR3 runs 16 residues. The germline V gene encodes CDR1 MNHEY and CDR2 SMNVEV (reference sequence). Template amounts of about 290 ng DNA, some 30,000 T cell genomes, were employed in unsorted PBMC replicate PCRs. The protocol was immunoSEQ multiplex PCR, while the TCRdb copy is restricted to in-frame clones and leaves out a portion. The data contain 400,000 to 600,000 clones, roughly 83% of them singletons. Tens of millions of PBMCs went into genomic DNA for unsorted samples.

The J gene is TRBJ1-1, the V gene TRBV27, with 8 bases lining up with TRBD1. The source is a woman between 40 and 55 years old in good health. Some clones in this sample may be carry-over from other donors' samples. Sequenced material: PBMCs. CDR3: CASSLLAGGLNTEAFF. CDR3 nucleotides: TGTGCCAGCAGTTTATTGGCAGGGGGCCTGAACACTGAAGCTTTCTTT.